The 24 T cell receptor beta chains in this list originate from one sample, sequenced in a study of cytomegalovirus exposure and HLA in healthy donors. The PCR used 60 Vbeta and 13 Jbeta primers. Repertoires were generated with immunoSEQ multiplex PCR, while TCRdb's copy carries only in-frame clones and drops some. The sample lists over 150,000 clones, 87% seen once, with 0.8% to 1% in the top ten. Sequences were obtained from PBMCs. These receptors were taken from a young woman in good health and CMV-seronegative.

V gene TRBV9 combines with J gene TRBJ1-3; 9 bases fit TRBD1. This CDR3 spans 16 amino acids. The J segment lost 4 bases and the V segment lost 0 bases, leaving 5 bases of the junction unmatched. Germline-derived CDR1 and CDR2 are SGDLS and YYNGEE. The CDR3 region has the DNA TGTGCCAGCAGCGTAGAGGGACAGGGTTCCGGAAACACCATATATTTT. The encoded protein is CASSVEGQGSGNTIYF.

The V and J genes are TRBV19 and TRBJ1-1; 10 bases map to TRBD1. V shed 5 bases, J shed 2 bases, and the junction held 14 bases outside the gene matches. Per germline, CDR1 LNHDA and CDR2 SQIVND (reference sequence). This CDR3 is 18 amino acids long. CDR3 in amino acids: CASSVRLGQGRINTEAFF. CDR3 bases: TGTGCCAGTAGTGTACGTTTGGGACAGGGGAGGATTAACACTGAAGCTTTCTTT.

The rearrangement links TRBV9 to TRBJ2-3, with D possibly being TRBD1 (6 bases). The CDR3 runs 15 residues. V was pared by 4 bases and J by 4 bases, with 16 bases between. Germline V gene sequence: CDR1 SGDLS, CDR2 YYNGEE. Here the CDR3 reads CASSLTTGLADTQYF. CDR3 DNA: TGTGCCAGCAGCTTAACTACAGGGTTGGCAGATACGCAGTATTTT.

The chain links TRBV19 to TRBJ1-1, with unresolved D. CDR1 and CDR2 (germline): LNHDA, SQIVND (reference sequence). This CDR3 comprises 13 residues. Trimming pared 7 bases from V and 1 base from J, leaving 10 bases between. DNA of the CDR3: TGTGCCAGTAAGACAAAACCGAACACTGAAGCTTTCTTT. Protein product: CASKTKPNTEAFF.

This chain connects TRBV4-3 to TRBJ2-2; TRBD1 might be the D (5 bases). V was clipped by 0 bases and J by 6 bases, with 11 bases between them. The germline V gene has CDR1 LGHNA and CDR2 YSLEER. The CDR3 is 15 residues long. CDR3 amino acids: CASSQDWGLSGELFF. CDR3 sequence (DNA): TGCGCCAGCAGCCAAGATTGGGGCCTTTCCGGGGAGCTGTTTTTT.

The chain recombines TRBV28 with TRBJ2-3, with 13 bases identical to TRBD2. The CDR3 has 16 amino acids. Trimming took 6 bases from V and 5 from J; bases not matched to a gene: 8. Looked up from germline, CDR1 is MDHEN and CDR2 is SYDVKM. The chain's CDR3 is CASRGGLAGAIDTQYF. DNA for the CDR3: TGTGCCAGCAGAGGCGGACTAGCGGGAGCAATAGATACGCAGTATTTT.

The gene calls are TRBV28 and TRBJ1-5, with D uncertain. Per germline, CDR1 MDHEN and CDR2 SYDVKM. With 2 bases removed from V and 3 bases from J, the gap between germline ends came to 14 bases. The CDR3 consists of 16 residues. DNA for the CDR3: TGTGCCAGCAGTTTACCCACGAGCATGCTCAATCAGCCCCAGCATTTT. Translating gives CASSLPTSMLNQPQHF.

The CDR3 DNA reads TGTGCCAGCAGCCAACCCCCCCGGGGAGTCTATGGCTACACCTTC. Amino acid sequence: CASSQPPRGVYGYTF. The genes are TRBV4-2 and TRBJ1-2, with D hard to call. The CDR3 sequence is 15 residues long. CDR1 and CDR2 from the germline V gene are LGHNA and YNFKEQ. Deletions cut 2 bases from V and 4 bases from J, with 14 bases between.

The J gene is TRBJ1-5, the V gene TRBV27; D remains unclear. V shed 3 bases and J shed 6 bases, with 15 bases lying between them. There are 15 residues in the CDR3. The germline V gene has CDR1 MNHEY and CDR2 SMNVEV (reference sequence). Written as DNA, the CDR3 is TGTGCCAGCAGTTTTCGGGGTTCGTCTCCTCAGCCCCAGCATTTT. Translated, it gives CASSFRGSSPQPQHF.

The chain joins TRBV28 to TRBJ1-4; TRBD1 agrees at 8 bases. V lost 5 bases, J lost 8 bases, and 10 bases stayed unmatched. Germline loops: CDR1 MDHEN, CDR2 SYDVKM. The CDR3 has 15 amino acids. CDR3 nucleotides: TGTGCCAGCAGTCCGGCAGGGGGCCCGGGAGAAAAACTGTTTTTT. It yields the protein CASSPAGGPGEKLFF.

The chain recombines TRBV2 with TRBJ1-5; TRBD1 is a possible D gene (5 bases). CDR1 and CDR2 (germline): SNHLY, FYNNEI. The CDR3 sequence is 14 residues long. With 6 bases removed from V and 5 bases from J, the gap between germline ends came to 14 bases. For the CDR3, the DNA is TGTGCCAGCAGCTACAGGACCATGGATCAGCCCCAGCATTTT. Its translation: CASSYRTMDQPQHF.

This chain uses TRBV30 with TRBJ2-1; 10 bases line up with TRBD1. CDR1 is GTSNPN, CDR2 SVGIG, per germline (reference sequence). Unmatched junction bases numbered 0, after V lost 3 bases and J lost 4 bases. The length of the CDR3 is 13 residues. The CDR3 region is CAWRDRGYNEQFF. The CDR3 DNA is TGTGCCTGGAGGGACAGGGGGTACAATGAGCAGTTCTTC. The full variable domain, rest sourced from reference TRBV30 and TRBJ2-1, is SQTIHQWPATLVQPVGSPLSLECTVEGTSNPNLYWYRQAAGRGLQLLFYSVGIGQISSEVPQNLSASRPQDRQFILSSKKLLLSDSGFYLCAWRDRGYNEQFFGPGTRLTVL.

This chain uses TRBV7-2 with TRBJ2-1; 7 bases are shared with TRBD2. The germline V gene encodes CDR1 SGHTA and CDR2 FQGNSA. CDR3 length: 16 residues. V dropped 2 bases and J dropped 5; count of bases not matched to a gene: 9. DNA for the CDR3: TGTGCCAGCAGCTTAACCTGGGACTACCGAGACAATGAGCAGTTCTTC. Amino acids: CASSLTWDYRDNEQFF.

The rearrangement joins TRBV11-3 to TRBJ2-3, with TRBD2 matching over 15 bases. J lost 2 bases, V lost 5 bases, and 8 bases had no gene match. Germline CDR1 reads SGHNT; CDR2 reads YENEEA. The CDR3 runs 18 residues. The CDR3 reads CASSKGLAGGTPTDTQYF. The CDR3 bases are TGTGCCAGCAGCAAGGGACTAGCGGGGGGTACCCCCACAGATACGCAGTATTTT.

V is TRBV10-3 and J is TRBJ2-2; 10 bases line up with TRBD2. Germline assignment: CDR1 ENHRY and CDR2 SYGVKD. With V trimmed by 4 bases and J by 3 bases, 2 bases remained unmatched. The CDR3 totals 15 residues. The CDR3 protein is CAISGGTSDTGELFF. CDR3 DNA sequence: TGTGCCATCAGTGGGGGGACTAGCGACACCGGGGAGCTGTTTTTT.

This clone has only one observation. The rearrangement joins TRBV2 to TRBJ2-7; 12 nucleotides agree with TRBD1. CDR1 and CDR2 from the germline V gene are SNHLY and FYNNEI. The CDR3 totals 16 residues. V lost 7 bases, J lost 2 bases, and 9 bases stayed unmatched. The CDR3 here is CASKKGTGGSPYEQYF. CDR3 in DNA: TGTGCCAGCAAGAAGGGGACAGGGGGCTCCCCCTACGAGCAGTACTTC.

The rearrangement joins TRBV19 to TRBJ2-1, with a possible D match to TRBD2 (6 bases). Trimming removed 3 bases from V and 4 bases from J, with 16 bases in between. This CDR3 contains 16 residues. Per germline, CDR1 LNHDA and CDR2 SQIVND (reference sequence). In nucleotides, the CDR3 is TGTGCCAGTAGTATTGAAGCGGGCATCTTTTACAATGAGCAGTTCTTC. Its translation is CASSIEAGIFYNEQFF.

The CDR3 sequence: CASSRDSFYEQFF. CDR3 nucleotide sequence: TGTGCCAGCAGCAGGGACTCCTTCTATGAGCAGTTCTTC. This chain uses TRBV2 with TRBJ2-1; the D gene is possibly TRBD2 (6 bases). Germline CDR1 reads SNHLY; CDR2 reads FYNNEI. The CDR3 loop spans 13 amino acids. The germline V and J ends were trimmed by 6 bases and 8 bases, with 14 bases remaining between them.

This clone was recorded a few times. The chain carries TRBV6-1 and TRBJ1-1; D not certain. V was shortened by 2 bases and J by 0 bases, with 13 bases between the two germline ends. This CDR3 has 16 amino acids. Germline CDR1 and CDR2: MNHNS and SASEGT. The CDR3 protein is CASSEPLRILNTEAFF. The DNA for the CDR3 is TGTGCCAGCAGTGAACCGCTCAGAATACTGAACACTGAAGCTTTCTTT.

The V gene is TRBV7-2, the J gene TRBJ1-3; possibly TRBD1 for D (5 bases). The CDR3 runs 15 residues. Deletions cut 7 bases from V and 0 bases from J, with 13 bases between. Germline loops: CDR1 SGHTA, CDR2 FQGNSA. CDR3 region: CASTQGAVSGNTIYF. For the CDR3, the DNA is TGTGCCAGCACTCAAGGGGCGGTCTCTGGAAACACCATATATTTT.

The rearrangement links TRBV29-1 to TRBJ2-3, with D perhaps TRBD2 (6 bases). V was pared by 7 bases and J by 1 base, with 21 bases between. This CDR3 has 16 amino acids. The germline CDR1 and CDR2 sequences are SQVTM and ANQGSEA. The CDR3 DNA follows: TGCAGCGCCGGAGGGCCAGAGGGACGGGGCACAGATACGCAGTATTTT. Its translation is CSAGGPEGRGTDTQYF.

CDR3 sequence (DNA): TGTGCCAGCAGCTTCACTAGCGGCTACGAGCAGTACTTC. Protein product: CASSFTSGYEQYF. The chain is built from TRBV7-2 and TRBJ2-7, with 8 bases matching TRBD2. The CDR3 runs to 13 residues. Germline values: CDR1 SGHTA, CDR2 FQGNSA. With 3 bases clipped from V and 3 bases from J, the junction kept 1 base outside the gene matches.

The chain combines TRBV2 with TRBJ2-7, with 8 bases that match TRBD2. The germline CDR1 and CDR2 sequences are SNHLY and FYNNEI. The length of the CDR3 is 16 residues. J gave up 2 bases and V 0 bases, and 6 bases lay outside the gene matches. For the CDR3, the DNA is TGTGCCAGCAGTGAAGCTCCGGGGGGGGTACCCTACGAGCAGTACTTC. Translation: CASSEAPGGVPYEQYF.

The chain is built from TRBV7-9 and TRBJ1-2, with TRBD1 as a possible D gene (5 bases). Trimming stripped 10 bases from V and 3 bases from J, with 15 bases between. The CDR3 consists of 13 residues. Per germline, CDR1 SEHNR and CDR2 FQNEAQ (reference sequence). The CDR3 DNA is TGTGCCACCTCTCCGGGGGAGTACTATGGCTACACCTTC. It translates to CATSPGEYYGYTF.